One and the same sample provided the 12 T cell receptor beta chains below, sequenced in a study of T-cell reconstitution after alpha-beta-depleted transplantation in children listed by TCRdb under 2016. The library was made by PCR. The run used an Illumina HiSeq 2500. Molecular barcoding was employed in the preparation of TCR libraries, with unique molecular identifiers being used to normalize TCRbeta repertoire quantification. The public sequencing data were trimmed at Q25 with fastp and processed into clonotypes with MiXCR by TCRdb, which kept only in-frame beta chains. Rows are unified per CDR3 protein, each entry keeping the most common DNA and genes. This sample has a few hundred thousand distinct CDR3 sequences in its table, and approximately 11% of those were observed once. The top ten hold about 5% of the sample. Sequenced here: PBMCs from the stem cell graft donor, sampled from the stem cell graft. Every receptor here comes from a human donor who donated a stem cell graft to a child with acute myeloid leukemia.

In its sample, this clonotype was seen many times. The chain is built from TRBV7-3 and TRBJ2-1, with D perhaps matching TRBD1 or TRBD2 (5 bases each). Germline values: CDR1 SGHTA, CDR2 FQGTGA. This CDR3 is 13 amino acids long. V lost 4 bases to trimming and J lost 5 bases, with 9 bases between them. The CDR3 DNA reads as TGTGCCAGCAGCTCGGGACCCAACAATGAGCAGTTCTTC. It is translated as CASSSGPNNEQFF.

The chain uses TRBV7-2 and TRBJ2-5, with 7 bases that match TRBD2. Germline V gene sequence: CDR1 SGHTA, CDR2 FQGNSA. The CDR3 runs 15 residues. V lost 4 bases, J lost 4 bases, and 9 bases stayed unmatched. CDR3 nucleotides: TGTGCCAGCAGCTCCGATTCAGGGAGGGGAGAGACCCAGTACTTC. Protein product: CASSSDSGRGETQYF. The variable domain in full, with the rest retrieved from reference TRBV7-2 and TRBJ2-5, is GAGVSQSPSNKVTEKGKDVELRCDPISGHTALYWYRQSLGQGLEFLIYFQGNSAPDKSGLPSDRFSAERTGGSVSTLTIQRTQQEDSAVYLCASSSDSGRGETQYFGPGTRLLVL.

In its sample, this clonotype was seen a few times. The chain combines TRBV6-5 with TRBJ2-5, with TRBD1 as a possible D gene (5 bases). Deletions cut 2 bases from V and 2 bases from J, with 15 bases between. Germline loops: CDR1 MNHEY, CDR2 SVGAGI. This CDR3 comprises 16 residues. In DNA form, the CDR3 reads TGTGCCAGCAGTTACGGGGCAGGGAAGGGGCAAGAGACCCAGTACTTC. Its translation is CASSYGAGKGQETQYF.

This clonotype was seen repeatedly, ten times or more. This chain joins TRBV21-1 and TRBJ1-3. TRBV21-1 is designated a pseudogene. The CDR3 spans 15 residues. The DNA of the CDR3 is TGTGCCAGCAGCAAAAACAACGATCTAGGAGACACCATATATTTT. The encoded protein is CASSKNNDLGDTIYF.

At least ten counts were recorded for this clonotype. The V call is TRBV29-1, the J call TRBJ1-5, with D tentatively TRBD1 (5 bases). V lost 1 base and J lost 3, with 16 bases in between. This CDR3 has 16 residues. Germline CDR1 is SQVTM and CDR2 is ANQGSEA. CDR3 DNA: TGCAGCGTTGAAGCTAACAGGAAGTTGTCCAATCAGCCCCAGCATTTT. Amino acid sequence: CSVEANRKLSNQPQHF.

The rearrangement joins TRBV7-9 to TRBJ1-3; D may be TRBD1 (6 bases). This CDR3 region has 16 residues. V lost 4 bases to trimming and J lost 0 bases, with 13 bases between them. Looked up from germline, CDR1 is SEHNR and CDR2 is FQNEAQ (reference sequence). This CDR3 is CASSYHRADSGNTIYF. CDR3 nucleotides: TGTGCCAGCAGCTATCACAGGGCTGACTCTGGAAACACCATATATTTT.

This clonotype was recorded at least ten times. The V gene is TRBV7-2, the J gene TRBJ2-2; no firm D call. V lost 7 bases and J lost 5, with 17 bases in between. Germline V gives CDR1 SGHTA, CDR2 FQGNSA. The CDR3 extends over 15 amino acids. The CDR3 reads CASKEQLVKTGELFF. Written as DNA, the CDR3 is TGTGCCAGCAAAGAACAGCTGGTAAAAACCGGGGAGCTGTTTTTT.

V gene TRBV3-1 combines with J gene TRBJ1-1; D might be TRBD1 (5 bases). The CDR3 contains 15 residues. CDR1 is LGHDT, CDR2 YNNKEL, per germline (reference sequence). V lost 4 bases and J lost 0, with 12 bases in between. Here the CDR3 reads CASSPRGTVNTEAFF. CDR3 sequence (DNA): TGTGCCAGCAGCCCAAGAGGGACGGTGAACACTGAAGCTTTCTTT.

The chain is built from TRBV9 and TRBJ2-1, with D perhaps assigned TRBD1 or TRBD2 (7 bases each). Germline V gene lookup returns CDR1 SGDLS and CDR2 YYNGEE. This CDR3 comprises 14 residues. Trimming took 3 bases from V and 7 from J, leaving 14 bases between them. The CDR3 DNA is TGTGCCAGCAGCGGGGGAGGGGGCTGGAATGAGCAGTTCTTC. Translated: CASSGGGGWNEQFF.

The V and J genes are TRBV7-9 and TRBJ2-7, with unresolved D. Trimming removed 4 bases from V and 7 bases from J, with 17 bases in between. The CDR3 extends over 14 amino acids. Germline V gene data show CDR1 as SEHNR and CDR2 as FQNEAQ (reference sequence). The CDR3 loop reads CASSSGIYPGEQYF. The DNA of the CDR3 is TGTGCCAGCAGCTCGGGTATTTACCCCGGGGAGCAGTACTTC.

This clonotype has a handful of counts. This chain uses TRBV5-5 with TRBJ1-3; D possibly corresponds to TRBD1 (5 bases). The germline CDR1 and CDR2 sequences are SGHKS and YYEKEE (reference sequence). Trimming stripped 4 bases from V and 0 bases from J, with 20 bases between. The CDR3 has 18 residues. CDR3 loop: CASSGGTARNPSGNTIYF. As DNA, the CDR3 is TGTGCCAGCAGCGGAGGGACCGCTCGAAATCCCTCTGGAAACACCATATATTTT. Looking up the rest from reference TRBV5-5 and TRBJ1-3 gives the full variable domain: DAGVTQSPTHLIKTRGQQVTLRCSPISGHKSVSWYQQVLGQGPQFIFQYYEKEERGRGNFPDRFSARQFPNYSSELNVNALLLGDSALYLCASSGGTARNPSGNTIYFGEGSWLTVV.

The CDR3 spells CSVEEGAEQYF. The CDR3 DNA sequence: TGCAGCGTTGAAGAGGGGGCCGAGCAGTACTTC. The rearrangement uses TRBV29-1 and TRBJ2-7, with D possibly being TRBD1 (6 bases). Trimming pared 0 bases from V and 6 bases from J, leaving 6 bases between. In germline, CDR1 is SQVTM, CDR2 ANQGSEA. The CDR3 totals 11 residues.